Presented here are 17 T cell receptor beta chains from one specimen sequenced in a study of human T cells and chemical hapten exposure. TCRdb re-called the RACE reads through MiXCR, storing one row per CDR3 protein. This sample yields tens of thousands of distinct CDR3 sequences, of which 9% to 12% are seen a single time; 6.5% to 8.5% belongs to the top ten. Noted time point: patch test 2, 6 weeks after DPC sensitization. Treatment reported: therapeutic diphenylcyclopropenone sensitization with weekly scalp DPC. Sample: whole blood, taken in connection with sensitization to the hapten diphenylcyclopropenone (DPC). Receptors were obtained from a woman aged 50 to 60 with alopecia areata. Some clones in this sample may be carry-over from other donors' samples.

In its sample, this clonotype was seen many times. V is TRBV28 and J is TRBJ1-2, with D uncertain. The germline V gene has CDR1 MDHEN and CDR2 SYDVKM. There are 14 residues in the CDR3. The germline V and J ends were trimmed by 6 bases and 3 bases, with 14 bases remaining between them. The CDR3 is CASSPSQGYYGYTF. The CDR3 DNA is TGTGCCAGCAGCCCCTCACAAGGGTACTATGGCTACACCTTC.

This clonotype was seen repeatedly, ten times or more. This chain connects TRBV7-2 to TRBJ2-1; D is unclear. The germline V gene has CDR1 SGHTA and CDR2 FQGNSA. The CDR3 totals 13 residues. V was trimmed by 1 base and J by 4 bases, leaving 5 bases between them. The CDR3: CASSLDAYNEQFF. The CDR3 DNA is TGTGCCAGCAGCTTAGATGCGTACAATGAGCAGTTCTTC.

This chain links TRBV29-1 with TRBJ1-1; D not resolved. Germline CDR1 SQVTM, CDR2 ANQGSEA. This CDR3 region has 12 residues. The V end lost 6 bases, the J end lost 1 base, and 9 bases lay between the germline ends. CDR3 bases: TGCAGCGTCCAGTTGCCGAACACTGAAGCTTTCTTT. Amino acid sequence: CSVQLPNTEAFF.

The genes are TRBV10-1 and TRBJ2-3; 9 nucleotides agree with TRBD2. The CDR3 sequence is 17 residues long. CDR1 is WNHNN, CDR2 SYGVQD, per germline (reference sequence). Unmatched junction bases numbered 4, after V lost 0 bases and J lost 0 bases. The CDR3 loop is CASSESAGGTSTDTQYF. CDR3 DNA: TGCGCCAGCAGTGAGTCTGCGGGAGGGACTAGCACAGATACGCAGTATTTT.

The genes are TRBV12-3 or TRBV12-4 and TRBJ2-4, with 11 bases that match TRBD2. J was trimmed by 3 bases and V by 1 base; bases with no gene match: 5. CDR3 length: 17 residues. The CDR3 protein is CASSLGRTSGFKNIQYF. The DNA of the CDR3 is TGTGCCAGCAGTTTAGGGCGGACTAGCGGGTTCAAAAACATTCAGTACTTC.

The chain carries TRBV6-1 and TRBJ1-6; D may be TRBD1 (5 bases). The CDR3 covers 15 residues. V was clipped by 6 bases and J by 5 bases, with 14 bases between them. Per the germline V gene, CDR1 is MNHNS and CDR2 is SASEGT. In DNA, the CDR3 is TGTGCCAGCAGGGACTGGACGGGGGATAATTCACCCCTCCACTTT. This codes for CASRDWTGDNSPLHF.

CDR3 loop: CATSGGRRGNNEQFF. The CDR3 bases are TGTGCCACCAGTGGGGGAAGAAGGGGAAACAATGAGCAGTTCTTC. The V gene is TRBV24-1, the J gene TRBJ2-1; a weak D match, TRBD1 (5 bases). Germline CDR1 is KGHDR and CDR2 is SFDVKD. Trimming removed 5 bases from V and 5 bases from J, with 15 bases in between. The CDR3 runs to 15 residues.

The chain employs TRBV5-4 and TRBJ1-1; possibly TRBD1 for D (6 bases). CDR1 SGHNT and CDR2 YYREEE come from the germline V gene (reference sequence). The CDR3 sequence is 15 residues long. V was pared by 6 bases and J by 2 bases, with 17 bases between. CDR3 sequence (DNA): TGTGCCAGCAACAACCCACAGGGCCCTAACACTGAAGCTTTCTTT. It translates to CASNNPQGPNTEAFF.

This clonotype occurred a few times. The chain uses TRBV12-5 and TRBJ1-1, with D possibly being TRBD1 (6 bases). Germline values: CDR1 LGHNT, CDR2 FRNRAP. Trimming cost V 0 bases and J 3 bases, with 8 bases left between them. This CDR3 is built from 14 residues. CDR3 in DNA: TGTGCTAGTGGTTTGGTGGGGGGGCACACTGAAGCTTTCTTT. Residues: CASGLVGGHTEAFF. The variable domain in full, completed from reference TRBV12-5 and TRBJ1-1, reads DARVTQTPRHKVTEMGQEVTMRCQPILGHNTVFWYRQTMMQGLELLAYFRNRAPLDDSGMPKDRFSAEMPDATLATLKIQPSEPRDSAVYFCASGLVGGHTEAFFGQGTRLTVV.

The V call is TRBV11-2, the J call TRBJ2-1; 13 nucleotides align to TRBD2. Losses at the gene ends were 3 bases for V and 7 bases for J; bases not matched to a gene: 12. Germline assignment: CDR1 SGHAT and CDR2 FQNNGV. The CDR3 runs 18 residues. The CDR3 nucleotides are TGTGCCAGCAGCTTCGGGACTAGCGGGATTCTAACTAGAAATGAGCAGTTCTTC. This sequence encodes CASSFGTSGILTRNEQFF.

The chain links TRBV11-2 to TRBJ2-3; D unclear. V was trimmed by 5 bases and J by 1 base, leaving 13 bases between them. Per the germline V gene, CDR1 is SGHAT and CDR2 is FQNNGV. The CDR3 extends over 15 amino acids. DNA of the CDR3: TGTGCCAGCAGCCCAGTTAACCTCGGCACAGATACGCAGTATTTT. Translating it yields CASSPVNLGTDTQYF.

This clonotype occurred many times. The V and J genes are TRBV21-1 and TRBJ2-7; TRBD2, the table's D call, lacks a check against the DNA. TRBV21-1 is noted as a pseudogene. This CDR3 is 21 amino acids long. The DNA of the CDR3 is TGTGCCAGCAGCAAATATACGGCTAGCGGGACAAGTACGAGGGCCCCGTACGAGCAGTACTTC. Translation: CASSKYTASGTSTRAPYEQYF.

A few counts support this clonotype. V is TRBV5-5 and J is TRBJ2-1; D unresolved. CDR3 length equals 14 residues. The germline CDR1 and CDR2 sequences are SGHKS and YYEKEE (reference sequence). V gave up 0 bases and J gave up 5 bases, with 9 bases separating them. The CDR3 sequence: CASSLGWSNNEQFF. The CDR3 bases are TGTGCCAGCAGCTTGGGATGGAGTAACAATGAGCAGTTCTTC.

This clonotype has just a few counts. The V and J genes are TRBV30 and TRBJ1-2; D possibly corresponds to TRBD1 (5 bases). The V gene's germline CDR1 is GTSNPN and CDR2 SVGIG (reference sequence). V was trimmed by 1 base and J by 4 bases, leaving 13 bases between them. The CDR3 has 14 amino acids. The CDR3: CAWSARGIFYGYTF. The CDR3 coding sequence is TGTGCCTGGAGTGCAAGGGGCATCTTCTATGGCTACACCTTC.

V is TRBV29-1 and J is TRBJ1-1; a weak D match, TRBD1 (6 bases). V lost 7 bases to trimming and J lost 3 bases, with 15 bases between them. The CDR3 has 13 amino acids. Germline V gene lookup returns CDR1 SQVTM and CDR2 ANQGSEA. CDR3 region: CSAANRVDTEAFF. The DNA for the CDR3 is TGCAGCGCCGCCAACAGGGTGGACACTGAAGCTTTCTTT.

This clonotype is judged hyperexpanded. The V gene is TRBV3-1, the J gene TRBJ2-1; TRBD2 matches 7 bases. The trim removed 4 bases at V and 7 bases at J, leaving 10 bases unmatched. From germline, CDR1 is LGHDT and CDR2 YNNKEL (reference sequence). The CDR3 has 15 residues. The CDR3 coding sequence is TGTGCCAGCAGCCTCGGGGAGGTAGCGGGTAATGAGCAGTTCTTC. This codes for CASSLGEVAGNEQFF.

The chain recombines TRBV20-1 with TRBJ2-3; 11 bases map to TRBD2. The CDR3 has 18 residues. Looked up from germline, CDR1 is DFQATT and CDR2 is SNEGSKA (reference sequence). The V segment lost 2 bases and the J segment 2 bases; nucleotides outside the gene matches: 12. The CDR3: CSARSFIAGGLYTDTQYF. As DNA, the CDR3 is TGCAGTGCTAGATCTTTTATAGCGGGAGGGCTCTACACAGATACGCAGTATTTT.